The TCR beta chain described here comes from a study of beta chain features in type 1 diabetes. Findings and limits, study-wide: Shorter TCRB CDR3s, moderately but significantly so, were found in Type 1 diabetes patients in all four CD4+ subsets.

Sorting that relied on CD45RO/CCR7/CD25/CD127/CD95/CD27 yielded CD4+ naive, central memory, regulatory and stem cell-like memory cells. Purity of each sorted population was above 98%. The germline V gene encodes CDR1 SGHDT and CDR2 YYEEEE. The length of the CDR3 is 13 residues. V dropped 0 bases and J dropped 7 bases, with 11 bases sitting between them. Comment on this clone: Its cognate antigen is unknown.

Expressed TCRB transcripts were sequenced after all isolated RNA was converted to cDNA. Each sample of naive, central memory or regulatory T cells had, on average, about 3.57 million reads. Clones were sequenced by immunoSEQ multiplex PCR, and TCRdb holds only the in-frame ones, with some missing. The sample lists about 190,000 clones, around 7.8% occurring once. The receptor was isolated from a woman between 40 and 55 years old with type 1 diabetes. The chain carries TRBV5-6 and TRBJ2-7; D remains ambiguous. Sequenced: central memory CD4+ T cells from blood. CDR3 loop: CASSLGRLGEQYF. The CDR3 DNA follows: TGTGCCAGCAGCTTGGGGCGGCTTGGTGAGCAGTACTTC.